This passage covers 9 T cell receptor beta chains from one sample sequenced in a study of T cells after yellow fever vaccination. TCRdb called the 5' RACE reads again in MiXCR, with one record for every CDR3 protein. The repertoire holds fewer than 350,000 distinct CDR3 sequences, with more than 3% as singletons. The specimen comprised PBMCs, sampled on the day of the yellow fever booster vaccination. Every receptor here comes from a man between 18 and 35 years old who received the YFV17D yellow fever vaccine.

This clonotype was observed many times. V gene TRBV12-3 or TRBV12-4 combines with J gene TRBJ1-1; D is uncertain. Trimming removed 5 bases at V and 5 bases at J, with 12 bases between. The CDR3 length is 13 residues. CDR3 sequence: CASSLLLETEAFF. CDR3 sequence (DNA): TGTGCCAGCAGTCTACTACTTGAGACTGAAGCTTTCTTT.

This clonotype turned up a few times. V is TRBV5-6 and J is TRBJ2-1; 9 bases agree with TRBD2. J gave up 2 bases and V 4 bases, and 4 bases lay outside the gene matches. This CDR3 contains 15 residues. The germline gives CDR1 SGHDT, CDR2 YYEEEE. The chain's CDR3 is CASSIAGVPYNEQFF. CDR3 DNA: TGTGCCAGCAGCATAGCGGGGGTCCCCTACAATGAGCAGTTCTTC.

This clonotype was seen many times. This chain links TRBV12-3 or TRBV12-4 with TRBJ2-4; D remains unclear. This CDR3 spans 15 amino acids. Trimming removed 3 bases from V and 3 bases from J, with 12 bases in between. This CDR3 is CASSFHGLVKNIQYF. The CDR3 bases are TGTGCCAGCAGTTTTCACGGCTTAGTCAAAAACATTCAGTACTTC.

This clonotype was found a few times. The chain is built from TRBV28 and TRBJ1-2, with D uncertain. Germline V lookup: CDR1 MDHEN, CDR2 SYDVKM. The V end was cut by 8 bases, the J end by 4 bases, with 11 bases between. This CDR3 spans 12 amino acids. The DNA of the CDR3 is TGTGCCAGCGTCCTCGGGTCCTATGGCTACACCTTC. Protein sequence: CASVLGSYGYTF.

This clonotype was picked up a small number of times. This chain links TRBV3-1 with TRBJ2-1, with 16 bases aligning to TRBD2. CDR3 length: 18 residues. V shed 4 bases, J shed 4 bases, and the junction held 7 bases outside the gene matches. Looked up from germline, CDR1 is LGHDT and CDR2 is YNNKEL (reference sequence). Here the CDR3 DNA reads TGTGCCAGCAGCCCCCCGGGACTAGCGGGGGGGCGGTACAATGAGCAGTTCTTC. Translating gives CASSPPGLAGGRYNEQFF.

The V gene is TRBV9, the J gene TRBJ2-1; unclear D gene. V gave up 0 bases and J gave up 5 bases, with 12 bases separating them. The germline V gene has CDR1 SGDLS and CDR2 YYNGEE. The CDR3 has 15 amino acids. CDR3 region: CASSVDQRVHNEQFF. The CDR3 DNA is TGTGCCAGCAGCGTAGATCAGCGTGTCCACAATGAGCAGTTCTTC.

This chain joins TRBV5-1 and TRBJ1-5, with 7 bases identical to TRBD1. CDR3 size: 15 residues. CDR1 and CDR2 (germline): SGHRS, YFSETQ. V lost 4 bases, J lost 6 bases, and 10 bases stayed unmatched. CDR3 residues: CASSEGTVGSQPQHF. The CDR3 nucleotides read TGCGCCAGCAGCGAGGGGACAGTCGGCAGTCAGCCCCAGCATTTT.

The chain carries TRBV19 and TRBJ1-1; D perhaps matches TRBD1 (5 bases). Trimming left V 3 bases short and J 0 bases short, with 17 bases between. The CDR3 spans 17 residues. CDR1 and CDR2 (germline): LNHDA, SQIVND (reference sequence). CDR3 in DNA: TGTGCCAGTAGTATCCCCCCACGGGGCATCATGAACACTGAAGCTTTCTTT. Protein sequence: CASSIPPRGIMNTEAFF.

In this sample, this clonotype turned up a few times. The CDR3 DNA reads TGTGCCAGCAGCTTGCAGGGGGGCGGTCAGCCCCAGCATTTT. Protein product: CASSLQGGGQPQHF. The chain has TRBV5-4 and TRBJ1-5, with TRBD1 matching over 7 bases. The germline CDR1 and CDR2 sequences are SGHNT and YYREEE (reference sequence). The CDR3 totals 14 residues. Trimming took 1 base from V and 6 from J; bases not matched to a gene: 4.